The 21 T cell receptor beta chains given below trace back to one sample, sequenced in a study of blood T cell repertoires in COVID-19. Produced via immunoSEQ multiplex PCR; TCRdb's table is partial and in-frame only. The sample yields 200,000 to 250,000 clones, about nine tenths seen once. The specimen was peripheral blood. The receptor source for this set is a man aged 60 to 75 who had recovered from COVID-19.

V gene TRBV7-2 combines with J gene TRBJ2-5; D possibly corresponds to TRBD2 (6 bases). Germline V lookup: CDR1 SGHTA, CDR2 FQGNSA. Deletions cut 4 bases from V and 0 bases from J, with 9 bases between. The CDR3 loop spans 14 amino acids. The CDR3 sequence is CASSSTSNQETQYF. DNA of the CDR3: TGTGCCAGCAGCTCCACTAGCAACCAAGAGACCCAGTACTTC.

The CDR3 loop is CASSVDPGTQPQHF. The CDR3 nucleotides are TGTGCCAGCAGTGTCGACCCAGGAACTCAGCCCCAGCATTTT. The rearrangement uses TRBV6-4 and TRBJ1-5; D remains unclear. Germline V gives CDR1 MRHNA, CDR2 SNTAGT. Trimming stripped 4 bases from V and 6 bases from J, with 13 bases between. CDR3 length equals 14 residues.

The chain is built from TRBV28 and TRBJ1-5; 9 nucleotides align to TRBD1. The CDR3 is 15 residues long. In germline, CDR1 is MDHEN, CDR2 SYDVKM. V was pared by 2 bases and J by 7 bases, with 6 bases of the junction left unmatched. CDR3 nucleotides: TGTGCCAGCAGTTTACCGACAGGGGGGGACCAGCCCCAGCATTTT. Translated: CASSLPTGGDQPQHF.

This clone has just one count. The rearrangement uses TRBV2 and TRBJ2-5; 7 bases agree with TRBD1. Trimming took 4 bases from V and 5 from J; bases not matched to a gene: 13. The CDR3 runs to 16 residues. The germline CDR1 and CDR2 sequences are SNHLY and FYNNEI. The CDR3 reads CASSGSLRGRVETQYF. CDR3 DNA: TGTGCCAGCAGTGGCTCACTAAGGGGGCGCGTGGAGACCCAGTACTTC.

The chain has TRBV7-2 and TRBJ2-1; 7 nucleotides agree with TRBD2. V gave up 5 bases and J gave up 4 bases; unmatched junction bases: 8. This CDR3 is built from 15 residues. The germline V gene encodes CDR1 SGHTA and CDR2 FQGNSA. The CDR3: CASSRPPSGYNEQFF. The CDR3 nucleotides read TGTGCCAGCAGCCGCCCCCCTAGCGGATACAATGAGCAGTTCTTC.

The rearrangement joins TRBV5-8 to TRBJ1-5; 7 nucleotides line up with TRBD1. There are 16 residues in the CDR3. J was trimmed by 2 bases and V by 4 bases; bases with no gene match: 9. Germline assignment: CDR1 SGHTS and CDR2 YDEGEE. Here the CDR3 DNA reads TGTGCCAGCAGCCAGGGGGACGGAATGGGCAATCAGCCCCAGCATTTT. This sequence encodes CASSQGDGMGNQPQHF.

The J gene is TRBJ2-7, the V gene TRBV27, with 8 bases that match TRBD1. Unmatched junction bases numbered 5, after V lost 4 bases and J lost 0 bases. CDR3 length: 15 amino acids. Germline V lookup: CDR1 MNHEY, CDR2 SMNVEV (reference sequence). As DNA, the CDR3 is TGTGCCAGCAGTTCGGGACAGGTTTACTCCTACGAGCAGTACTTC. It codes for CASSSGQVYSYEQYF.

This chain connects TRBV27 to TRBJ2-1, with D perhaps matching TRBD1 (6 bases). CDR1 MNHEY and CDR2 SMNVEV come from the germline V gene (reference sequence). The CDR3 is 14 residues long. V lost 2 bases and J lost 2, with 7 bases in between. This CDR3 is CASSLHRAYNEQFF. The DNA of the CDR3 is TGTGCCAGCAGTTTACACAGGGCCTACAATGAGCAGTTCTTC.

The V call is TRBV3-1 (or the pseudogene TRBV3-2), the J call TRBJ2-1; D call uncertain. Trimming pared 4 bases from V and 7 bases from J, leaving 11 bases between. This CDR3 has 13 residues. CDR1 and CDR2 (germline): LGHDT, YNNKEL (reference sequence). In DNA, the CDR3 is TGTGCCAGCAGCCCCCTATTGAAAAATGAGCAGTTCTTC. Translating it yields CASSPLLKNEQFF.

CDR3 amino acids: CASSAGSINYGYTF. The CDR3 DNA is TGTGCCAGCAGCGCAGGGTCAATAAACTATGGCTACACCTTC. The J gene is TRBJ1-2, the V gene TRBV9; D is perhaps TRBD1 (5 bases). Germline CDR1 SGDLS, CDR2 YYNGEE. There are 14 residues in the CDR3. V was clipped by 3 bases and J by 2 bases, with 11 bases between them. Together with reference TRBV9 and TRBJ1-2, the CDR3 gives the full variable domain: DSGVTQTPKHLITATGQRVTLRCSPRSGDLSVYWYQQSLDQGLQFLIQYYNGEERAKGNILERFSAQQFPDLHSELNLSSLELGDSALYFCASSAGSINYGYTFGSGTRLTVV.

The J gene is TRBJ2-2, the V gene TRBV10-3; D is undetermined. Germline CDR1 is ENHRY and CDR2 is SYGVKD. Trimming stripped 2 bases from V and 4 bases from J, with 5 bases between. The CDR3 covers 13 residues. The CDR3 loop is CAISEGVTGELFF. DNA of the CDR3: TGTGCCATCAGTGAGGGAGTCACCGGGGAGCTGTTTTTT.

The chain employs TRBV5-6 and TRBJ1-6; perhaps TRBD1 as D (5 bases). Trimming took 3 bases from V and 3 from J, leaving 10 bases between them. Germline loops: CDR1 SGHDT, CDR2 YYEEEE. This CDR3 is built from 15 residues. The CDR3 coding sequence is TGTGCCAGCAGCTATGGGGGGGTCTATAATTCACCCCTCCACTTT. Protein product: CASSYGGVYNSPLHF.

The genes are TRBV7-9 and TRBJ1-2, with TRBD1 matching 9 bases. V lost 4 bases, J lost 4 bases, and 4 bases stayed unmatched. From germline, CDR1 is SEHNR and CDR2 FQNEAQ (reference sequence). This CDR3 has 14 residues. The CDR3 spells CASSSQQGAYGYTF. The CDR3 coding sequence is TGTGCCAGCAGCTCACAACAGGGGGCCTATGGCTACACCTTC.

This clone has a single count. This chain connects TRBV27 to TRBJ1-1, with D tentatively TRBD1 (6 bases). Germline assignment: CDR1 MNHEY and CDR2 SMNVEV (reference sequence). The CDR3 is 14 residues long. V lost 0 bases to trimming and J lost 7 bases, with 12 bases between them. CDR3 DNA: TGTGCCAGCAGTTTATCGGGGGGGGCCGGTGAAGCTTTCTTT. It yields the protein CASSLSGGAGEAFF.

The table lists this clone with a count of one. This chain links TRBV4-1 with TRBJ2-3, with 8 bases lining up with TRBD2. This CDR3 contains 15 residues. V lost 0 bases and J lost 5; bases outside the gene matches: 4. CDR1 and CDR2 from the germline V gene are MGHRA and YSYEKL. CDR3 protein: CASSQDSGSLDTQYF. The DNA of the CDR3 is TGCGCCAGCAGCCAAGACAGCGGGAGCCTAGATACGCAGTATTTT.

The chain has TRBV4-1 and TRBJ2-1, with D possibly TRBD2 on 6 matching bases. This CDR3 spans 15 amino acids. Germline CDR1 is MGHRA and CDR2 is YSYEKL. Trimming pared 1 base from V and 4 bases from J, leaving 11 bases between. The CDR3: CASSQAGVRYNEQFF. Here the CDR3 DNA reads TGCGCCAGCAGCCAAGCGGGAGTGAGGTACAATGAGCAGTTCTTC.

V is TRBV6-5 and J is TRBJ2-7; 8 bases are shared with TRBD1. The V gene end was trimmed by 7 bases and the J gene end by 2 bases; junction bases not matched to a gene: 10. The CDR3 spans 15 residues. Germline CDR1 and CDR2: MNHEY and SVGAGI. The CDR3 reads CASTDRDRSPYEQYF. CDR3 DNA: TGTGCCAGCACCGACCGGGACAGGTCCCCCTACGAGCAGTACTTC.

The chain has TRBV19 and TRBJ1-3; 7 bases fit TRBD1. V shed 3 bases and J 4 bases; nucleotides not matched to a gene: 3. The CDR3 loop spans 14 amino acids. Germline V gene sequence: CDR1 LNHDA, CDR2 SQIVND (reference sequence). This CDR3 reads CASSIDRVGNTIYF. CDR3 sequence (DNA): TGTGCCAGTAGTATCGACAGGGTCGGAAACACCATATATTTT. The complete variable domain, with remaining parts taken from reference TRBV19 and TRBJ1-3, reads DGGITQSPKYLFRKEGQNVTLSCEQNLNHDAMYWYRQDPGQGLRLIYYSQIVNDFQKGDIAEGYSVSREKKESFPLTVTSAQKNPTAFYLCASSIDRVGNTIYFGEGSWLTVV.

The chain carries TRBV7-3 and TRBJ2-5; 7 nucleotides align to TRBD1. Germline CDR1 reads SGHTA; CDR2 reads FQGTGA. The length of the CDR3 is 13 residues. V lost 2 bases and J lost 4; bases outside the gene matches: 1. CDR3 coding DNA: TGTGCCAGCAGCTTACGACAGGGAGAGACCCAGTACTTC. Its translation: CASSLRQGETQYF. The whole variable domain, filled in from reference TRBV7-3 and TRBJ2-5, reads GAGVSQTPSNKVTEKGKYVELRCDPISGHTALYWYRQSLGQGPEFLIYFQGTGAADDSGLPNDRFFAVRPEGSVSTLKIQRTERGDSAVYLCASSLRQGETQYFGPGTRLLVL.

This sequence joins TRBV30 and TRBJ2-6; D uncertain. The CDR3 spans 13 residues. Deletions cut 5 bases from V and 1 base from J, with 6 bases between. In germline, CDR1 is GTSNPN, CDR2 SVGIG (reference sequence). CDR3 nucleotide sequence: TGTGCCTGGTACAAATCTGGGGCCAACGTCCTGACTTTC. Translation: CAWYKSGANVLTF.

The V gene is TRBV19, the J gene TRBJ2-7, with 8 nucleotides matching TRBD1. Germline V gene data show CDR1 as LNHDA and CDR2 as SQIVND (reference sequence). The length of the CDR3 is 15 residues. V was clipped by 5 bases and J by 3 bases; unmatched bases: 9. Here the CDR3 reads CASSATQGAYYEQYF. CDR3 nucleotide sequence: TGTGCCAGTAGTGCTACGCAGGGGGCTTACTACGAGCAGTACTTC.